This T cell receptor (beta chain) was sequenced during a study of blood T cell repertoires in COVID-19. The length of the CDR3 is 16 residues. V was pared by 4 bases and J by 9 bases, with 13 bases of the junction left unmatched. CDR1 is LNHDA and CDR2 is SQIVND in the germline V gene (reference sequence). Original data processing: The assay estimated nucleated cells by amplifying reference gene primers. Assay: immunoSEQ multiplex PCR; the TCRdb copy retains only in-frame clones and omits some. V and J calls and clone size are given by that table; D and trimming were obtained from the DNA. The sample yields about 150,000 clones, roughly nine tenths seen once.

The sequence came from a man between 50 and 59 years old with acute or convalescent COVID-19. The sequencing sample was made of peripheral blood. The V call is TRBV19, the J call TRBJ2-1; TRBD2 matches 9 bases. CDR3 nucleotides: TGTGCCAGTAGTAACTTTGCGGGAGGGTATTTAGCTGAGCAGTTCTTC. Translated: CASSNFAGGYLAEQFF.